The clone carrying this T cell receptor (beta chain) showed up just once. Antigen: not known. The source of the sample is a study of cytomegalovirus exposure and HLA in healthy donors. PCR amplification relied on 60 Vbeta primers (plus 13 Jbeta primers). Study processing details: Per a later analysis, the number of unique TCR beta chains was about 80 million, of which around 9.9 million were shared. This table comes from immunoSEQ multiplex PCR, and its TCRdb copy is limited to in-frame clones, with some not included. D and trimming were read from the DNA, whereas the V and J calls and clone size are those reported in that table. This sample has some 140,000 clones, with 70% to 80% found just once. Regarding the study as a whole: Later work found that TCR association rates differed between HLA loci; DRB1 had the most and HLA-C the fewest. The study carried out a later analysis of TCR beta sequences. It associated some 15,000 of them with specific HLA alleles at a false discovery rate of 0.05.

The CDR3 spans 15 residues. V lost 4 bases, J lost 5 bases, and 10 bases stayed unmatched. Germline V lookup: CDR1 SGHNT, CDR2 YYREEE (reference sequence). The sequenced sample was PBMCs. This clonotype originated in a young man in good health and CMV-seronegative. The chain joins TRBV5-4 to TRBJ2-5; 8 nucleotides match TRBD2. Written as DNA, the CDR3 is TGTGCCAGCAGCCCCCCGGGGGGGGGCCGGGAGACCCAGTACTTC. The encoded protein is CASSPPGGGRETQYF.